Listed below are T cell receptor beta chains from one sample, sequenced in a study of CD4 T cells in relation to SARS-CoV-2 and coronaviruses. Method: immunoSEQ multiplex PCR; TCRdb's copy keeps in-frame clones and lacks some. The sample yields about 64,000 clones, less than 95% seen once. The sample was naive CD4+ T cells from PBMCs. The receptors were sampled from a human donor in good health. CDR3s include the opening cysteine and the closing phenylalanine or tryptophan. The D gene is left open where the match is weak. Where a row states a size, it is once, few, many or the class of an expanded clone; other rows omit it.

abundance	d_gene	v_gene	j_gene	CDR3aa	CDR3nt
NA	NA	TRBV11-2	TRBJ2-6	CASSSDSSGANVLTF	TGTGCCAGCAGCTCGGACAGCTCTGGGGCCAACGTCCTGACTTTC
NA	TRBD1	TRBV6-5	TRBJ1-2	CASRGGNYGYTF	TGTGCCAGCAGAGGGGGCAACTATGGCTACACCTTC
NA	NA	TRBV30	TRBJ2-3	CAWSTGQPSTDTQYF	TGTGCCTGGAGTACCGGACAGCCTAGCACAGATACGCAGTATTTT
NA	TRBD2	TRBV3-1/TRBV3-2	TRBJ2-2	CASSQVSSGSHGELFF	TGTGCCAGCAGCCAAGTTTCTAGCGGGAGCCACGGGGAGCTGTTTTTT
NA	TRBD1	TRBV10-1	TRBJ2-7	CASSDHGTGLNF	TGCGCCAGCAGTGATCATGGGACAGGGTTGAACTTC
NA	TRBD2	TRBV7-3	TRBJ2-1	CASSLTRTSGSSNNEQFF	TGTGCCAGCAGCTTAACCCGGACTAGCGGGAGTAGCAACAATGAGCAGTTCTTC
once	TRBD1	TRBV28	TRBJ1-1	CASSLSGGRTEAFF	TGTGCCAGCAGTTTATCAGGGGGACGGACTGAAGCTTTCTTT
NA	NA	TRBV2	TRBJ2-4	CASSAESLAKNIQYF	TGTGCCAGCAGTGCCGAAAGCCTAGCCAAAAACATTCAGTACTTC
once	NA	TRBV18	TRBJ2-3	CASSPEWGTDTQYF	TGTGCCAGCTCACCCGAATGGGGCACAGATACGCAGTATTTT
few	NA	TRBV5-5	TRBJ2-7	CASSLTGTKYEQYF	TGTGCCAGCAGCTTGACCGGGACAAAGTACGAGCAGTACTTC
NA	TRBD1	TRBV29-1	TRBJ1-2	CSVEGDRGYGYTF	TGCAGCGTTGAAGGGGACAGGGGTTATGGCTACACCTTC
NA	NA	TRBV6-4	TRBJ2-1	CASRPDSSYNEQFF	TGTGCCAGCAGACCGGACAGCTCCTACAATGAGCAGTTCTTC
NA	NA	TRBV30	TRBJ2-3	CAWSEGAHSAADTQYF	TGTGCCTGGAGTGAGGGCGCCCATTCAGCCGCAGATACGCAGTATTTT
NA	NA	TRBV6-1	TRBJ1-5	CASSEVTAYHF	TGTGCCAGCAGTGAAGTGACAGCGTACCATTTT
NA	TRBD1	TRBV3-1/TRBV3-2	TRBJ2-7	CASSQRDRTYEQYF	TGTGCCAGCAGCCAACGGGACAGGACATACGAGCAGTACTTC
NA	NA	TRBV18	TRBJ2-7	CASQRDMSSYEQYF	TGTGCCAGCCAAAGGGACATGAGCTCCTACGAGCAGTACTTC
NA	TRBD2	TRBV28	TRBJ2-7	CASSPIPPVAGNSYEQYF	TGTGCCAGCAGTCCCATTCCCCCTGTAGCGGGGAACAGCTACGAGCAGTACTTC
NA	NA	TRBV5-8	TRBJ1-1	CASSRGSGTEAFF	TGTGCCAGCAGCAGAGGGAGCGGCACTGAAGCTTTCTTT
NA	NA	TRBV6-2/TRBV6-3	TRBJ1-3	CASSYFNGNTIYF	TGTGCCAGCAGTTATTTTAATGGAAACACCATATATTTT
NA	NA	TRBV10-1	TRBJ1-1	CASSESQGRAEAFF	TGCGCCAGCAGTGAGTCACAGGGCCGGGCTGAAGCTTTCTTT
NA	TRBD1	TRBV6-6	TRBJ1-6	CASGTAENSPLHF	TGTGCCAGCGGGACAGCTGAGAATTCACCCCTCCACTTT
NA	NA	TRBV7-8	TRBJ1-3	CASSLGGLGNTIYF	TGTGCCAGCAGCTTGGGGGGGCTTGGAAACACCATATATTTT
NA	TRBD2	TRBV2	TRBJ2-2	CASRGGAAGELFF	TGTGCCAGCCGGGGGGGCGCCGCCGGGGAGCTGTTTTTT
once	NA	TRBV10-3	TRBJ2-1	CAISWGNEGNEQFF	TGTGCCATCAGTTGGGGAAACGAAGGCAATGAGCAGTTCTTC
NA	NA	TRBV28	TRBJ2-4	CASSLLRTARGDIQYF	TGTGCCAGCAGTTTACTTAGGACGGCACGGGGAGACATTCAGTACTTC
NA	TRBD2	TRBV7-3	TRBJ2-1	CASSSGREIYNEQFF	TGTGCCAGCAGCTCCGGGAGGGAAATTTACAATGAGCAGTTCTTC
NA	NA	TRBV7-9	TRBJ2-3	CASSQRTVSTDTQYF	TGTGCCAGCAGCCAGCGGACAGTTAGCACAGATACGCAGTATTTT
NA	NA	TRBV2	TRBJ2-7	CASSSTGPFGEQYF	TGTGCCAGCAGTTCTACAGGCCCTTTCGGCGAGCAGTACTTC
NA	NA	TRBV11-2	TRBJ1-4	CASSTRGGEKLFF	TGTGCCAGCAGCACCCGGGGGGGGGAAAAACTGTTTTTT
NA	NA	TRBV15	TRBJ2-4	CATSRDIRVQYF	TGTGCCACCAGCAGAGATATCCGGGTTCAGTACTTC
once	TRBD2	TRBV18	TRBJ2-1	CASSPPIASGRSTHEQFF	TGTGCCAGCTCACCACCGATCGCTAGCGGGAGGTCGACCCATGAGCAGTTCTTC
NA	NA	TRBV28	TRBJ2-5	CASRPDGPGPGETQYF	TGTGCCAGCAGGCCTGACGGACCGGGTCCGGGAGAGACCCAGTACTTC
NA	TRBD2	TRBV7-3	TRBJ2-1	CASSSVGASGSSYNEQFF	TGTGCCAGCAGCTCCGTTGGAGCTAGCGGGAGTTCCTACAATGAGCAGTTCTTC
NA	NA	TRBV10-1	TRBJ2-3	CASSGVRTDTQYF	TGCGCCAGCAGTGGCGTACGCACAGATACGCAGTATTTT
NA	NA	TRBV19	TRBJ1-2	CASSIVPPTAHYTF	TGTGCCAGTAGTATAGTCCCACCAACGGCACATTACACCTTC
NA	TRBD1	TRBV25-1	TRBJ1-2	CASSDPGQGHYGYTF	TGTGCCAGCAGTGACCCAGGACAGGGACACTATGGCTACACCTTC
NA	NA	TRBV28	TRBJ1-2	CASSLWASNYGYTF	TGTGCCAGCAGTTTATGGGCCTCTAACTATGGCTACACCTTC
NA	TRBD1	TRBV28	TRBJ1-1	CASSPGGTGRSEAFF	TGTGCCAGCAGCCCTGGCGGGACAGGGAGGTCTGAAGCTTTCTTT
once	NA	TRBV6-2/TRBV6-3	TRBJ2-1	CASSYINEQFF	TGTGCCAGCAGTTACATCAATGAGCAGTTCTTC
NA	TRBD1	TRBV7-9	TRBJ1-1	CASGDRVHNTEAFF	TGTGCCAGCGGGGACAGGGTTCACAACACTGAAGCTTTCTTT
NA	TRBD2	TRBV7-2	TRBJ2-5	CASSLSSSGSRNTQYF	TGTGCCAGCAGCTTATCCTCTAGCGGGAGTAGAAATACCCAGTACTTC
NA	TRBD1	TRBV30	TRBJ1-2	CAWRAGGNYGYTF	TGTGCCTGGAGGGCAGGGGGTAATTATGGCTACACCTTC
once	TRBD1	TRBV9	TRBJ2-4	CASSPRQGAVENIQYF	TGTGCCAGCAGCCCACGACAGGGGGCGGTTGAAAACATTCAGTACTTC
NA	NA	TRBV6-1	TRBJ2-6	CASSEGGRGANVLTF	TGTGCCAGCAGTGAAGGGGGGCGCGGGGCCAACGTCCTGACTTTC
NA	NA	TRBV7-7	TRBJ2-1	CASSLGPRRDSYNEQFF	TGTGCCAGCAGCTTAGGGCCTCGCAGAGACTCCTACAATGAGCAGTTCTTC
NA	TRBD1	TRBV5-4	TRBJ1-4	CASSRRDRGRNEKLFF	TGTGCCAGCAGCAGGCGGGACAGGGGCCGGAATGAAAAACTGTTTTTT
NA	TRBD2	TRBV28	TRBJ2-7	CASSSSRLAGAGEQYF	TGTGCCAGCAGTTCATCTCGCCTAGCGGGAGCGGGTGAGCAGTACTTC
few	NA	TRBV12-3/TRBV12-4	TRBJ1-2	CASSTNRDYGYTF	TGTGCCAGCAGCACTAACAGGGACTATGGCTACACCTTC
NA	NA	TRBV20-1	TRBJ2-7	CSLGDKQYF	TGCAGTTTGGGGGACAAGCAGTACTTC
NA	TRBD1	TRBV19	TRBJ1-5	CASRSGGQPQHF	TGTGCCAGTCGTTCAGGGGGGCAGCCCCAGCATTTT
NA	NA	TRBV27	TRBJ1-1	CASSPLGGLTEAFF	TGTGCCAGCAGTCCCCTCGGGGGGCTGACTGAAGCTTTCTTT
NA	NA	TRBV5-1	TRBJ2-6	CASSLGGTGANVLTF	TGCGCCAGCAGCTTGGGCGGGACTGGGGCCAACGTCCTGACTTTC
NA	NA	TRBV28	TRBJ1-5	CASSRIHGGGNQPQHF	TGTGCCAGCAGTAGGATTCATGGAGGTGGCAATCAGCCCCAGCATTTT
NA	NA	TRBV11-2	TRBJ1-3	CASSLGLSSLPVLGNTIYF	TGTGCCAGCAGCTTAGGCCTATCGTCCCTTCCTGTGTTAGGAAACACCATATATTTT
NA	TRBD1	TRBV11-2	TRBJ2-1	CASSGYGQGAIAAYNEQFF	TGTGCCAGCAGCGGATATGGACAGGGGGCAATAGCGGCCTACAATGAGCAGTTCTTC
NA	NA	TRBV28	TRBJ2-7	CASSSQSSYEQYF	TGTGCCAGCAGCTCTCAAAGCTCCTACGAGCAGTACTTC
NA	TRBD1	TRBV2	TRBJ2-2	CASSELGDRPFSNTGELFF	TGTGCCAGCAGTGAACTAGGGGACAGACCCTTTTCGAACACCGGGGAGCTGTTTTTT